Each of the 32 T cell receptor beta chains below was sequenced from the same sample in a study of blood T cell repertoires in COVID-19. Only in-frame clones appear in the TCRdb table, and some are missing; sequencing was by immunoSEQ multiplex PCR. The repertoire holds about 45,000 clones, with 83% as singletons. Material: peripheral blood. The receptors were gathered from an older man in a cohort sampled during active COVID-19.

This chain connects TRBV30 to TRBJ2-7; D unclear. CDR3 size: 12 residues. Per the germline V gene, CDR1 is GTSNPN and CDR2 is SVGIG (reference sequence). V was clipped by 1 base and J by 7 bases, with 11 bases between them. DNA of the CDR3: TGTGCCTGGAGTGCGGTGTTTCAAGAGCAGTACTTC. This sequence encodes CAWSAVFQEQYF.

The gene calls are TRBV5-1 and TRBJ1-2; D gene unclear. CDR3 length equals 13 residues. Trimming took off 7 bases at V and 3 bases at J, with 13 bases between the two ends. Per germline, CDR1 SGHRS and CDR2 YFSETQ. The CDR3 DNA reads TGCGCCAGCGGAGGAAGCCCCTACTATGGCTACACCTTC. Amino acid sequence: CASGGSPYYGYTF.

This chain uses TRBV7-2 with TRBJ1-2; 12 bases match TRBD1. Per the germline V gene, CDR1 is SGHTA and CDR2 is FQGNSA. Germline trimming cut 1 base from V and 7 bases from J; bases unmatched to any gene: 4. The CDR3 extends over 15 amino acids. The CDR3 spells CASSLVAGQGAGYTF. DNA of the CDR3: TGTGCCAGCAGCTTAGTGGCGGGACAGGGGGCTGGCTACACCTTC.

The V gene is TRBV3-1 (or the pseudogene TRBV3-2), the J gene TRBJ2-7; weak D call: TRBD2 (5 bases). Germline CDR1 LGHDT, CDR2 YNNKEL (reference sequence). The CDR3 runs 13 residues. Trimming pared 1 base from V and 4 bases from J, leaving 8 bases between. CDR3 in amino acids: CASSQVRGYEQYF. CDR3 DNA sequence: TGTGCCAGCAGCCAAGTACGGGGTTACGAGCAGTACTTC.

The chain has TRBV15 and TRBJ1-2; 9 nucleotides align to TRBD1. The CDR3 runs to 16 residues. Germline V CDR1 and CDR2: LNHNV, YYDKDF (reference sequence). V trimming: 0 bases; J trimming: 5 bases; junction bases outside the gene matches: 7. The DNA for the CDR3 is TGTGCCACCAGCAGAGATTATACAGGGGGCAGGTATGGCTACACCTTC. Translating gives CATSRDYTGGRYGYTF.

The CDR3 DNA is TGTGCCAGCAGTGGTATTACAAGGGGCGAGCAGTACTTC. This codes for CASSGITRGEQYF. The rearrangement links TRBV7-9 to TRBJ2-7; D may be TRBD1 (5 bases). The CDR3 contains 13 residues. The V gene's germline CDR1 is SEHNR and CDR2 FQNEAQ (reference sequence). V was pared by 6 bases and J by 6 bases, with 15 bases between.

This clone has just a few counts. The V call is TRBV5-1, the J call TRBJ2-1; 7 bases map to TRBD2. The trim removed 1 base at V and 0 bases at J, leaving 4 bases unmatched. Per the germline V gene, CDR1 is SGHRS and CDR2 is YFSETQ. The CDR3 totals 16 residues. CDR3 in amino acids: CASSLSASGSYNEQFF. The CDR3 coding sequence is TGCGCCAGCAGCTTGTCGGCTAGCGGCTCCTACAATGAGCAGTTCTTC.

V usage is TRBV5-6 and J usage is TRBJ1-5; 8 bases agree with TRBD1. Germline CDR1 reads SGHDT; CDR2 reads YYEEEE. The V segment lost 4 bases and the J segment 4 bases; nucleotides outside the gene matches: 10. The CDR3 totals 16 residues. The DNA for the CDR3 is TGTGCCAGCAGCACCTTCGGACAGGGCTTTAATCAGCCCCAGCATTTT. Amino acids: CASSTFGQGFNQPQHF. The variable domain in full, with the rest retrieved from reference TRBV5-6 and TRBJ1-5, is DAGVTQSPTHLIKTRGQQVTLRCSPKSGHDTVSWYQQALGQGPQFIFQYYEEEERQRGNFPDRFSGHQFPNYSSELNVNALLLGDSALYLCASSTFGQGFNQPQHFGDGTRLSIL.

This chain connects TRBV9 to TRBJ1-1, with a tentative D call TRBD1 (5 bases). The ends were cut back, 0 bases at V and 3 bases at J, with 9 bases in the middle. The germline CDR1 and CDR2 sequences are SGDLS and YYNGEE. CDR3 length equals 14 residues. The CDR3 nucleotides read TGTGCCAGCAGCGTAGTAGGGGATTACACTGAAGCTTTCTTT. Its protein is CASSVVGDYTEAFF.

This chain connects TRBV7-9 to TRBJ1-3; no definite D call. There are 13 residues in the CDR3. V lost 6 bases and J 0 bases, leaving 6 bases between the germline ends. CDR1 SEHNR and CDR2 FQNEAQ come from the germline V gene (reference sequence). The CDR3 bases are TGTGCCAGCAGGCAGTACTCTGGAAACACCATATATTTT. Its translation: CASRQYSGNTIYF.

V and J are TRBV18 and TRBJ2-7; no clear D. The CDR3 is 13 residues long. CDR1 and CDR2 (germline): KGHSH, LQKENI. Between the trimmed V and J ends, which lost 0 bases and 3 bases, there was a span of 6 bases. CDR3 region: CASSPPELYEQYF. DNA for the CDR3: TGTGCCAGCTCACCACCGGAGCTCTACGAGCAGTACTTC.

Only one count was recorded for this clone. The chain has TRBV3-1 (or the pseudogene TRBV3-2) and TRBJ1-2; D unclear. The ends were cut back, 4 bases at V and 4 bases at J, with 13 bases in the middle. Germline-derived CDR1 and CDR2 are LGHDT and YNNKEL (reference sequence). This CDR3 is built from 14 residues. Here the CDR3 DNA reads TGTGCCAGCAGCCGGGCCCTAGCCCCCTATGGCTACACCTTC. Translation: CASSRALAPYGYTF.

The J gene is TRBJ1-2, the V gene TRBV5-4, with D perhaps TRBD1 (6 bases). Trimming cost V 6 bases and J 4 bases, with 10 bases left between them. The CDR3 contains 12 residues. CDR1 and CDR2 (germline): SGHNT, YYREEE (reference sequence). CDR3 in DNA: TGTGCCAGCACAGACAGGACCTATGGCTACACCTTC. Protein product: CASTDRTYGYTF.

The chain links TRBV3-1 (or the pseudogene TRBV3-2) to TRBJ1-5, with D perhaps TRBD1 (6 bases). Germline V gene lookup returns CDR1 LGHDT and CDR2 YNNKEL (reference sequence). Trimming stripped 1 base from V and 2 bases from J, with 9 bases between. The CDR3 runs 15 residues. CDR3 in amino acids: CASSQGGGRNQPQHF. CDR3 nucleotide sequence: TGTGCCAGCAGCCAAGGAGGGGGACGCAATCAGCCCCAGCATTTT.

Concerning this clone: Sequence at one end of the junction differs from germline and may be a read error. The chain uses TRBV7-7 and TRBJ1-4; 8 positions match TRBD1. The CDR3 contains 15 residues. Germline-derived CDR1 and CDR2 are SSHAT and FNYEAQ (reference sequence). In DNA, the CDR3 is TGTGCTAGCAGCATGCGACAGGGGACCAATGAAAAACTGTTTTTT. Its translation: CASSMRQGTNEKLFF.

The rearrangement joins TRBV29-1 to TRBJ2-7, with 14 bases matching TRBD2. The CDR3 is 15 amino acids. Per the germline V gene, CDR1 is SQVTM and CDR2 is ANQGSEA. Trimming removed 2 bases from V and 5 bases from J; junction bases left unmatched: 5. The CDR3 is CSVERGTSGRNEQYF. For the CDR3, the DNA is TGCAGCGTTGAACGGGGGACTAGCGGGAGAAACGAGCAGTACTTC.

The chain combines TRBV7-2 with TRBJ1-2; 10 bases are a match to TRBD1. This CDR3 spans 14 amino acids. Germline CDR1 and CDR2: SGHTA and FQGNSA. V lost 2 bases to trimming and J lost 7 bases; unmatched junction nucleotides: 4. The CDR3 nucleotides are TGTGCCAGCAGCTTAAGCGGACAGGGGGTTGGCTACACCTTC. Its protein is CASSLSGQGVGYTF.

The chain links TRBV11-2 to TRBJ2-1; TRBD2 matches at 13 bases. The CDR3 covers 15 residues. V dropped 5 bases and J dropped 8; count of bases not matched to a gene: 6. Germline CDR1 reads SGHAT; CDR2 reads FQNNGV. The CDR3 sequence: CASSARTSGSHEQFF. In DNA, the CDR3 is TGTGCCAGCAGCGCTCGGACTAGCGGGAGTCATGAGCAGTTCTTC.

The chain has TRBV24-1 and TRBJ2-2, with 7 bases identical to TRBD1. The CDR3 extends over 16 amino acids. V was clipped by 1 base and J by 8 bases; unmatched bases: 9. Germline values: CDR1 KGHDR, CDR2 SFDVKD. CDR3 coding DNA: TGTGCCACCAGTGATTTCACTACAGGGGATAGAGGGGAGCTGTTTTTT. This sequence encodes CATSDFTTGDRGELFF.

The chain joins TRBV7-8 to TRBJ2-3; 9 bases align to TRBD2. Germline V gene lookup returns CDR1 SGHVS and CDR2 FQNEAQ. V shed 5 bases, J shed 4 bases, and the junction held 10 bases outside the gene matches. CDR3 length: 16 amino acids. CDR3 amino acids: CASSRGGGRAPDTQYF. CDR3 in DNA: TGTGCCAGCAGCCGAGGTGGCGGGAGGGCCCCAGATACGCAGTATTTT. Based on the CDR3 plus reference TRBV7-8 and TRBJ2-3, the full variable domain is GAGVSQSPRYKVAKRGQDVALRCDPISGHVSLFWYQQALGQGPEFLTYFQNEAQLDKSGLPSDRFFAERPEGSVSTLKIQRTQQEDSAVYLCASSRGGGRAPDTQYFGPGTRLTVL.

The rearrangement joins TRBV19 to TRBJ1-1; D might be TRBD1 (5 bases). This CDR3 spans 12 amino acids. V lost 6 bases, J lost 7 bases, and 12 bases lay in between. Germline lookup yields CDR1 LNHDA and CDR2 SQIVND (reference sequence). The CDR3 nucleotides read TGTGCCAGTAGCAGGAACAGGCGTGAAGCTTTCTTT. It yields the protein CASSRNRREAFF.

V and J are TRBV5-1 and TRBJ2-7, with 8 bases identical to TRBD1. The germline V gene has CDR1 SGHRS and CDR2 YFSETQ. With 4 bases clipped from V and 0 bases from J, the junction kept 6 bases outside the gene matches. This CDR3 contains 15 residues. The CDR3 here is CASSVTGVASYEQYF. The CDR3 region has the DNA TGCGCCAGCAGCGTGACAGGGGTGGCCTCCTACGAGCAGTACTTC. Combining the CDR3 with reference TRBV5-1 and TRBJ2-7 gives the whole variable domain KAGVTQTPRYLIKTRGQQVTLSCSPISGHRSVSWYQQTPGQGLQFLFEYFSETQRNKGNFPGRFSGRQFSNSRSEMNVSTLELGDSALYLCASSVTGVASYEQYFGPGTRLTVT.

This clone was counted once. The rearrangement joins TRBV7-9 to TRBJ1-2; D gene ambiguous. The CDR3 is made up of 14 amino acids. The germline gives CDR1 SEHNR, CDR2 FQNEAQ (reference sequence). Deletions cut 2 bases from V and 3 bases from J, with 10 bases between. CDR3 in amino acids: CASSLRSGDYGYTF. The CDR3 nucleotides read TGTGCCAGCAGCTTACGGTCAGGTGACTATGGCTACACCTTC.

The V and J genes are TRBV28 and TRBJ1-5; D gene uncertain. Germline V CDR1 and CDR2: MDHEN, SYDVKM. This CDR3 has 14 residues. V dropped 7 bases and J dropped 2 bases, with 12 bases sitting between them. In nucleotides, the CDR3 is TGTGCCAGCACCTACGCCTCTGGCAATCAGCCCCAGCATTTT. This codes for CASTYASGNQPQHF.

This sequence joins TRBV19 and TRBJ2-7, with D possibly matching TRBD1 (6 bases). The V and J ends lost 6 bases and 5 bases respectively, with 14 bases between them. The V gene's germline CDR1 is LNHDA and CDR2 SQIVND (reference sequence). The CDR3 consists of 13 residues. CDR3 nucleotide sequence: TGTGCCAGTAGAAGGGGGTTGGGGAACGAGCAGTACTTC. Translation: CASRRGLGNEQYF.

This chain links TRBV6-2 or TRBV6-3 with TRBJ2-7; TRBD1 agrees at 7 bases. V shed 4 bases and J 6 bases; nucleotides not matched to a gene: 6. CDR1 MNHEY and CDR2 SVGEGT come from the germline V gene. The CDR3 covers 13 residues. The CDR3 nucleotides are TGTGCCAGCAGTTTCGGCAGGGGGAGCGAGCAGTACTTC. Its protein is CASSFGRGSEQYF.

This chain joins TRBV9 and TRBJ2-2, with D perhaps TRBD2 (5 bases). This CDR3 has 14 residues. The germline CDR1 and CDR2 sequences are SGDLS and YYNGEE. With 2 bases removed from V and 4 bases from J, the gap between germline ends came to 9 bases. The CDR3 reads CASSVQSGTGELFF. The DNA of the CDR3 is TGTGCCAGCAGCGTCCAGAGCGGCACCGGGGAGCTGTTTTTT.

The rearrangement joins TRBV5-6 to TRBJ2-7, with 8 positions matching TRBD2. This CDR3 is built from 14 residues. The germline V gene encodes CDR1 SGHDT and CDR2 YYEEEE. V lost 0 bases, J lost 5 bases, and 4 bases stayed unmatched. CDR3 amino acids: CASSLEREIDEQYF. The DNA for the CDR3 is TGTGCCAGCAGCTTGGAGCGGGAGATAGACGAGCAGTACTTC.

This clone was observed a handful of times. This chain connects TRBV6-4 to TRBJ1-2, with D tentatively TRBD1 (6 bases). V lost 6 bases and J 0 bases, leaving 23 bases between the germline ends. CDR1 and CDR2 from the germline V gene are MRHNA and SNTAGT. The CDR3 covers 18 residues. CDR3: CASRVGMKGQTSNYGYTF. CDR3 nucleotides: TGTGCCAGCAGGGTCGGAATGAAAGGACAGACGTCTAACTATGGCTACACCTTC.

The chain links TRBV27 to TRBJ2-5, with a possible D match to TRBD1 (6 bases). Per germline, CDR1 MNHEY and CDR2 SMNVEV (reference sequence). This CDR3 region has 16 residues. Trimming stripped 5 bases from V and 5 bases from J, with 21 bases between. This CDR3 is CASSPHQQGVGETQYF. For the CDR3, the DNA is TGTGCCAGCAGTCCGCACCAACAGGGCGTGGGGGAGACCCAGTACTTC.

J is TRBJ1-6 and V is TRBV19; 7 bases fit TRBD1. This CDR3 comprises 16 residues. The J segment lost 9 bases and the V segment lost 7 bases, leaving 15 bases of the junction unmatched. Germline V gives CDR1 LNHDA, CDR2 SQIVND (reference sequence). The CDR3 DNA is TGTGCCAGTACCCATGGCGGGACAGAGGGTTCTTCACCCCTCCACTTT. Translating gives CASTHGGTEGSSPLHF.

The chain carries TRBV13 and TRBJ1-5, with 8 bases identical to TRBD1. CDR1 PRHDT and CDR2 FYEKMQ come from the germline V gene (reference sequence). J lost 2 bases, V lost 0 bases, and 0 bases had no gene match. This CDR3 has 15 amino acids. CDR3 DNA sequence: TGTGCCAGCAGCTTAGGGGACAGGGGCAATCAGCCCCAGCATTTT. Translation gives CASSLGDRGNQPQHF.